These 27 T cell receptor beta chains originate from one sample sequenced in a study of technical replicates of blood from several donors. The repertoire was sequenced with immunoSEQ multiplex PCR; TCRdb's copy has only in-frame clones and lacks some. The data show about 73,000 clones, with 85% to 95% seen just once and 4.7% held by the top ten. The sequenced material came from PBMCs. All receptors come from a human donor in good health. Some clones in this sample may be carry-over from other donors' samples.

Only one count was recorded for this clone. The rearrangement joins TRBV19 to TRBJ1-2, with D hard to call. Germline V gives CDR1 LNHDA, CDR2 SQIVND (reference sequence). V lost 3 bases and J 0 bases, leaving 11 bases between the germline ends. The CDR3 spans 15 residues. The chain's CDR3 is CASSMRLDSNYGYTF. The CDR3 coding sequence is TGTGCCAGTAGTATGCGTCTGGACTCTAACTATGGCTACACCTTC.

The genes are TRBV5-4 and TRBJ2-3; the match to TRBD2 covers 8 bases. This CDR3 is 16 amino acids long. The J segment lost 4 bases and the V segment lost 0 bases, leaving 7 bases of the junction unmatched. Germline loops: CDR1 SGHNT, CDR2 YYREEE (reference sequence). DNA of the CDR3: TGTGCCAGCAGCTTGGCTCGGCTAGCGGGCGCAGATACGCAGTATTTT. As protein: CASSLARLAGADTQYF.

The CDR3 DNA reads as TGTGCCATCAGTGGAGCTCCGACAGGGGCGAGCTCCTACGAGCAGTACTTC. Its translation: CAISGAPTGASSYEQYF. The chain carries TRBV10-3 and TRBJ2-7; 8 bases map to TRBD1. Germline CDR1 ENHRY, CDR2 SYGVKD. Trimming took 4 bases from V and 0 from J; bases not matched to a gene: 11. The CDR3 sequence is 17 residues long.

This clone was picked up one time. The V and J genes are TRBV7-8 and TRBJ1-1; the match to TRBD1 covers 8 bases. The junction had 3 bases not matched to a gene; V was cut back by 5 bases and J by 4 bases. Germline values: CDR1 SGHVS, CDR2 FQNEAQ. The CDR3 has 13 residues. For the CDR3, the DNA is TGTGCCAGCAGCAAAACAGGGGGCACTGAAGCTTTCTTT. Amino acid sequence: CASSKTGGTEAFF.

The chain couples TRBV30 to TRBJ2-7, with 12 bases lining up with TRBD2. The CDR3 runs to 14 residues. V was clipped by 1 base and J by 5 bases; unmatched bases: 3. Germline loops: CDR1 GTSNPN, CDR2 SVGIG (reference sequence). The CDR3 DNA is TGTGCCTGGAGTGGACTAGCGGGAGCGAACGAGCAGTACTTC. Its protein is CAWSGLAGANEQYF.

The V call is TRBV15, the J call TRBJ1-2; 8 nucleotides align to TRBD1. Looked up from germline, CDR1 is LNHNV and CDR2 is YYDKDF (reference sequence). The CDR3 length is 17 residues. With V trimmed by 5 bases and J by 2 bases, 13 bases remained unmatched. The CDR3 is CATSLAKSRDRNYGYTF. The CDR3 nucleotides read TGTGCCACCAGCCTCGCAAAGTCCCGGGACAGGAACTATGGCTACACCTTC.

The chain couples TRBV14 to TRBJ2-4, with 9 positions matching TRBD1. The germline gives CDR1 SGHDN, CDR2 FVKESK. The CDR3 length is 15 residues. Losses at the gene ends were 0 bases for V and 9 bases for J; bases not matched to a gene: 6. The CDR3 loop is CASSQDLGQGSIQYF. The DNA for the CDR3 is TGTGCCAGCAGCCAAGATCTGGGACAGGGTAGCATTCAGTACTTC. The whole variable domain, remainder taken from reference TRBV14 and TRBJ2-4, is EAGVTQFPSHSVIEKGQTVTLRCDPISGHDNLYWYRRVMGKEIKFLLHFVKESKQDESGMPNNRFLAERTGGTYSTLKVQPAELEDSGVYFCASSQDLGQGSIQYFGAGTRLSVL.

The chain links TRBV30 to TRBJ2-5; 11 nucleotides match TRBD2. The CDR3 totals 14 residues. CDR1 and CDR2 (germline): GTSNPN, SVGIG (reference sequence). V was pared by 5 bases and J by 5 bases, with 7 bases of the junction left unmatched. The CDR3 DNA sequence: TGTGCCTGGGGACAAACTAGCGGGAGTGAGACCCAGTACTTC. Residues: CAWGQTSGSETQYF.

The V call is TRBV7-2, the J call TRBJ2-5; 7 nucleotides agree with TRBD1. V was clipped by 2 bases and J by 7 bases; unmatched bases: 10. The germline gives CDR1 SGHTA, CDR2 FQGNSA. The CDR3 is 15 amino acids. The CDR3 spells CASSLSSGAGGTQYF. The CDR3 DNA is TGTGCCAGCAGCTTATCCTCTGGGGCAGGGGGGACCCAGTACTTC.

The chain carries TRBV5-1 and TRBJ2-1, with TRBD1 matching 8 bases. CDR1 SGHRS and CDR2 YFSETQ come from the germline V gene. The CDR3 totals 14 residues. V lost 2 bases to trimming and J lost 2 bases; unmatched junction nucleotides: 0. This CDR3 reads CASSLQGAYNEQFF. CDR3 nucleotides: TGCGCCAGCAGCTTACAGGGGGCCTACAATGAGCAGTTCTTC.

The CDR3 nucleotides read TGTGCCAGCTCATTAAAGGGAGACACCGGTGGGAAACTGTTTTTT. Amino acid sequence: CASSLKGDTGGKLFF. The rearrangement uses TRBV18 and TRBJ1-4, with no clear D. The germline V and J ends were trimmed by 5 bases and 11 bases, with 21 bases remaining between them. The germline V gene encodes CDR1 KGHSH and CDR2 LQKENI. There are 15 residues in the CDR3.

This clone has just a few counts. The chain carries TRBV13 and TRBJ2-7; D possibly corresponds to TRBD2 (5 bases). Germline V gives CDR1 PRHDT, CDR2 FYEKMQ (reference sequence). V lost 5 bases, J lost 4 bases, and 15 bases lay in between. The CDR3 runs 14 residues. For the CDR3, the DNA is TGTGCCAGCAGCCCAGGCGGGCTGGGTTACGAGCAGTACTTC. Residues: CASSPGGLGYEQYF.

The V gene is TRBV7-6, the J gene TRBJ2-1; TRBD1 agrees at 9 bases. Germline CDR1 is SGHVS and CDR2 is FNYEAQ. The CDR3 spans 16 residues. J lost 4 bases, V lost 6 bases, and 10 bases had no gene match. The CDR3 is CASSSSGTGLYNEQFF. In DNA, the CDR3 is TGTGCCAGCAGTTCCTCCGGGACAGGGTTGTACAATGAGCAGTTCTTC. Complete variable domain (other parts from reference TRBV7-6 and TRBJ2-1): GAGVSQSPRYKVTKRGQDVALRCDPISGHVSLYWYRQALGQGPEFLTYFNYEAQQDKSGLPNDRFSAERPEGSISTLTIQRTEQRDSAMYRCASSSSGTGLYNEQFFGPGTRLTVL.

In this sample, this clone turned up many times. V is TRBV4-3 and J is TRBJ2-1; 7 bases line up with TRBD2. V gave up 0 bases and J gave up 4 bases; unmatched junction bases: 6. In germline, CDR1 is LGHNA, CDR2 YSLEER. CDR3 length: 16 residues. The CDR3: CASSQDTPGGYNEQFF. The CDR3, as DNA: TGCGCCAGCAGCCAAGATACTCCGGGAGGATACAATGAGCAGTTCTTC.

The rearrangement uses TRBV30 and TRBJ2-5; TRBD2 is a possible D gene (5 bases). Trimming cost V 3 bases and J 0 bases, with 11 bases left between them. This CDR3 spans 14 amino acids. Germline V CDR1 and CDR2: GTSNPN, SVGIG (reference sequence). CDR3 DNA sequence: TGTGCCTGGAGGGTGGACTCCTACCAAGAGACCCAGTACTTC. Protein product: CAWRVDSYQETQYF.

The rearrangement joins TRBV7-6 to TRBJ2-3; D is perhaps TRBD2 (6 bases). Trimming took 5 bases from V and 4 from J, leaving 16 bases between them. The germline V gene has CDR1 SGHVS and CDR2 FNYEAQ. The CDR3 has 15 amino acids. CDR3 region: CASSLMGGDADTQYF. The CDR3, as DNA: TGTGCCAGCAGCCTCATGGGGGGAGACGCAGATACGCAGTATTTT.

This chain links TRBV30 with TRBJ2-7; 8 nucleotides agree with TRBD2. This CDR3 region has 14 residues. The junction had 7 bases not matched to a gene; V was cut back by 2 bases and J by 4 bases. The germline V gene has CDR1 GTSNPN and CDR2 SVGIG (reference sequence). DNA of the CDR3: TGTGCCTGGAGTCCACAGGGACTAGGATACGAGCAGTACTTC. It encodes CAWSPQGLGYEQYF.

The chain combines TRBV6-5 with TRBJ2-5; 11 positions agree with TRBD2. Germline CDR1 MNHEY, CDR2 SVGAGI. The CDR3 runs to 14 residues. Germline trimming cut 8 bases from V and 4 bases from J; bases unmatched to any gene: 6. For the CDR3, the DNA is TGTGCCAGCGCCACTAGCGGGGGTCGAGAGACCCAGTACTTC. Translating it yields CASATSGGRETQYF.

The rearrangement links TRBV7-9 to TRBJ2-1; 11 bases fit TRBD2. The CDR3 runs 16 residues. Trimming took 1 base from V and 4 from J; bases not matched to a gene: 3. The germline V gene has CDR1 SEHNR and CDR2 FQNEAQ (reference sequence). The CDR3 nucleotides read TGTGCCAGCAGCTTAGTACTAGCGGGAGTATACAATGAGCAGTTCTTC. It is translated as CASSLVLAGVYNEQFF.

This CDR3 reads CASSYSTGYSNQPQHF. The CDR3 nucleotides read TGTGCCAGCAGTTACTCGACAGGTTATAGCAATCAGCCCCAGCATTTT. The chain couples TRBV6-7 to TRBJ1-5; D might be TRBD1 (6 bases). TRBV6-7 is treated as an ORF (open reading frame) with a function not yet certain. The CDR3 consists of 16 residues. V was cut by 0 bases and J by 0 bases, with 9 bases left in between.

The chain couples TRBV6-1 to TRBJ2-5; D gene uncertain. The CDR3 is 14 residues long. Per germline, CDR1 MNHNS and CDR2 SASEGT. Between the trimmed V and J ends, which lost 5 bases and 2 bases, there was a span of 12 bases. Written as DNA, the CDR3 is TGTGCCAGCAGTTTCCGACACCAACAAGAGACCCAGTACTTC. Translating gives CASSFRHQQETQYF.

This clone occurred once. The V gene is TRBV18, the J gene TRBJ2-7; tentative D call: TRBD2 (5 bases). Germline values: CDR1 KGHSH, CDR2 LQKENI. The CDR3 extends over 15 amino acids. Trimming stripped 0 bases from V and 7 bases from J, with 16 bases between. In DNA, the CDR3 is TGTGCCAGCTCACCACCGTCCGGGGTCGGTGGAGAGCAGTACTTC. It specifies CASSPPSGVGGEQYF.

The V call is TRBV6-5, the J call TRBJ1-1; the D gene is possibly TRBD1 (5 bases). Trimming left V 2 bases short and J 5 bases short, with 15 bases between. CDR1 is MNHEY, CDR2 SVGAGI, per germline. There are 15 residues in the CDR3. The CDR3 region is CASSYTSREGTEAFF. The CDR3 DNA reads TGTGCCAGCAGTTACACGAGCAGGGAAGGAACTGAAGCTTTCTTT.

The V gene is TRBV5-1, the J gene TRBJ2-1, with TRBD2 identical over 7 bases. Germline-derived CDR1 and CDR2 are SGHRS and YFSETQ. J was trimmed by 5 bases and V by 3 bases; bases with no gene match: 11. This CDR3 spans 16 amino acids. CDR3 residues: CASSSSWASGHNEQFF. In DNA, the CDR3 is TGCGCCAGCAGCTCTAGTTGGGCTAGCGGCCACAATGAGCAGTTCTTC.

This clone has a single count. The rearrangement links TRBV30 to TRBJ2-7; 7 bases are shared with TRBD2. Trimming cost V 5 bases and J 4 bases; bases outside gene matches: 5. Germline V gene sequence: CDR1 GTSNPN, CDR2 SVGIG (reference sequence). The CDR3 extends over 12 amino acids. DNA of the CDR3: TGTGCCTGGCAGCGGGATATATACGAGCAGTACTTC. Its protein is CAWQRDIYEQYF.

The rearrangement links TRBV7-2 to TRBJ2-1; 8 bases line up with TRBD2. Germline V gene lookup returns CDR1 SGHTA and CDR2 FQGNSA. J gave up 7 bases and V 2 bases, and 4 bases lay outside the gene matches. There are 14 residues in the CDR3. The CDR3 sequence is CASSLKRERNEQFF. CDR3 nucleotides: TGTGCCAGCAGCTTAAAGCGGGAGCGGAATGAGCAGTTCTTC.

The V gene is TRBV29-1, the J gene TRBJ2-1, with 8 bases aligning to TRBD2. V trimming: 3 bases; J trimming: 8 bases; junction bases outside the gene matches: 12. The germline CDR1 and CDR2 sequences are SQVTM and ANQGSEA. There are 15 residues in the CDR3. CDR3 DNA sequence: TGCAGCGTTGATCCGCAGCGGGGGTCTGGCTATGAGCAGTTCTTC. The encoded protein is CSVDPQRGSGYEQFF.